Listed below are T cell receptor beta chains from one sample, sequenced in a study of blood T cell repertoires in COVID-19. TCRdb keeps only in-frame clones here, not all; method: immunoSEQ multiplex PCR. The table records about 180,000 clones, around 80% of them present only once. Material: peripheral blood. These receptors came from a human donor in a cohort sampled during active COVID-19. Each CDR3 is given with its conserved first and last residue. D genes are given only for firm matches. Not every row has a clone size; where given, it reads once, few, many or a size class.

D gene | J gene | V gene | clone size | CDR3 protein | CDR3 DNA
- | TRBJ1-2 | TRBV2 | - | CASSELRGLSYGYTF | TGTGCCAGCAGTGAACTCCGGGGATTGTCCTATGGCTACACCTTC
TRBD1 | TRBJ1-6 | TRBV5-4 | - | CASSIGGQGVSPLHF | TGTGCCAGCAGCATTGGCGGACAGGGAGTTTCACCCCTCCACTTT
- | TRBJ2-3 | TRBV2 | - | CASSGLVISDTQYF | TGTGCCAGCAGTGGACTAGTAATATCAGATACGCAGTATTTT
TRBD2 | TRBJ2-3 | TRBV12-5 | - | CASGLNSGGLTDTQYF | TGTGCTAGTGGTTTGAATAGCGGGGGCCTCACAGATACGCAGTATTTT
- | TRBJ2-7 | TRBV6-1 | - | CASSDHSYEQYF | TGTGCCAGCAGTGACCACTCCTACGAGCAGTACTTC
- | TRBJ2-3 | TRBV5-4 | - | CASSLVGGSTDTQYF | TGTGCCAGCAGCTTGGTTGGCGGAAGCACAGATACGCAGTATTTT
TRBD2 | TRBJ2-5 | TRBV4-1 | - | CASSQDLAGGLQETQYF | TGCGCCAGCAGCCAAGATTTAGCGGGGGGCCTCCAAGAGACCCAGTACTTC
- | TRBJ2-3 | TRBV5-5 | - | CASSSYPTINADTQYF | TGTGCCAGCAGCTCCTACCCGACAATTAATGCAGATACGCAGTATTTT
- | TRBJ1-3 | TRBV18 | - | CASSLPGRAGNTIYF | TGTGCCAGCTCACTCCCTGGCAGGGCCGGAAACACCATATATTTT
TRBD1 | TRBJ1-4 | TRBV9 | - | CASSTAGTGVEKLFF | TGTGCCAGCAGCACCGCCGGGACAGGGGTTGAAAAACTGTTTTTT
- | TRBJ2-5 | TRBV7-2 | - | CASSRKGGELETQYF | TGTGCCAGCAGCCGCAAGGGCGGGGAGTTGGAGACCCAGTACTTC
- | TRBJ1-1 | TRBV29-1 | - | CSVLAVNTEAFF | TGCAGCGTTTTGGCTGTGAACACTGAAGCTTTCTTT
TRBD1 | TRBJ2-7 | TRBV4-2 | few | CASSQDETGGSYEQYF | TGTGCCAGCAGCCAAGATGAGACAGGGGGCTCCTACGAGCAGTACTTC
- | TRBJ2-6 | TRBV6-5 | - | CASSQVTGANVLTF | TGTGCCAGCTCTCAGGTCACTGGGGCCAACGTCCTGACTTTC
TRBD2 | TRBJ2-1 | TRBV25-1 | - | CASSEYPSGRVKNEQFF | TGTGCCAGCAGTGAATACCCGTCCGGGAGGGTTAAGAATGAGCAGTTCTTC
- | TRBJ2-7 | TRBV27 | - | CASSFRRSYEQYF | TGTGCCAGCAGTTTCAGGCGATCCTACGAGCAGTACTTC
- | TRBJ1-1 | TRBV6-5 | - | CASTYGGGTEAFF | TGTGCCAGCACCTACGGGGGGGGCACTGAAGCTTTCTTT
TRBD1 | TRBJ1-2 | TRBV4-1 | once | CASSQDGYRDRGGSYGYTF | TGCGCCAGCAGCCAAGACGGCTACCGGGACAGGGGTGGTAGCTATGGCTACACCTTC
- | TRBJ1-1 | TRBV27 | - | CASSWTVNTEAFF | TGTGCCAGCTCGTGGACAGTGAACACTGAAGCTTTCTTT
- | TRBJ1-4 | TRBV9 | - | CASSGGGANEKLFF | TGTGCCAGCAGCGGAGGGGGGGCTAATGAAAAACTGTTTTTT
TRBD1 | TRBJ2-7 | TRBV18 | - | CASSPPGQVEVSSYEQYF | TGTGCCAGCTCACCACCGGGACAGGTGGAAGTAAGCTCCTACGAGCAGTACTTC
- | TRBJ1-1 | TRBV5-1 | - | CASSLEQAGENTEAFF | TGCGCCAGCAGCTTGGAACAGGCAGGAGAGAACACTGAAGCTTTCTTT
- | TRBJ1-2 | TRBV18 | few | CASSPPGGLFYGYTF | TGTGCCAGCTCACCACCGGGGGGGCTCTTCTATGGCTACACCTTC
TRBD2 | TRBJ2-1 | TRBV2 | - | CASSMTSGAHNEQFF | TGTGCCAGCAGTATGACTAGCGGGGCCCACAATGAGCAGTTCTTC
TRBD1 | TRBJ2-3 | TRBV15 | once | CATSRGQGVYDTQYF | TGTGCCACCAGCAGAGGACAGGGGGTATATGATACGCAGTATTTT
TRBD1 | TRBJ2-7 | TRBV18 | - | CASSQRTGPSYEQYF | TGTGCCAGCTCACAGAGGACAGGGCCCTCCTACGAGCAGTACTTC